This T cell receptor (beta chain) was retrieved from a study of blood T cell repertoires in COVID-19. Study in general: The origin of the acute and convalescent COVID-19 samples was the United States, Italy and Spain.

Using immunoSEQ multiplex PCR, the repertoire was profiled, and TCRdb retains in-frame clones only, with some absent. The sample holds around 67,000 clones; approximately 87% are singletons and the top ten take approximately 5%. The V gene lost 3 bases and the J gene lost 10 bases, with 12 bases spanning the gap. In germline, CDR1 is LNHDA, CDR2 SQIVND (reference sequence). The CDR3 spans 12 residues. This clone was counted once. This chain connects TRBV19 to TRBJ1-1, with D unclear. This clonotype was obtained from a man aged 50 to 60 with active COVID-19. Sequencing was done on a sample of peripheral blood. In DNA, the CDR3 is TGTGCCAGTAGTATGTCGAGTGGAGGAGCTTTCTTT. It encodes CASSMSSGGAFF.